This T cell receptor (beta chain) was documented in a study of graft-versus-host responses after intestinal transplantation (dated by TCRdb to 2020 to 2022). For the wider study: Recipients received multivisceral, liver-intestinal, or isolated intestinal transplants. Of the roughly 23 intestinal transplant recipients enrolled in the cohort, one of whom was a retransplant, a few patients without pretransplant specimens were excluded. Alloreactive clones were identified by sequencing pre-transplant mixed lymphocyte reaction products and comparing these products with unstimulated pre-transplant donor and recipient T cells. Samples from a few later patients were sequenced in-house on an Illumina MiSeq with MiXCR processing rather than by the commercial service. Every recipient was given anti-thymocyte globulin induction, then maintenance tacrolimus and steroids for roughly 3 years. Graft-versus-host and host-versus-graft alloreactive T cell clones were tracked in the graft, circulation and bone marrow after intestinal transplantation using bulk TCR-beta CDR3 sequencing. A peak of at least 4% donor T cells among recipient peripheral blood mononuclear cells was the definition used for donor T cell macrochimerism. Findings and caveats that apply to the study as a whole: GvH clones were detected in recipient bone marrow, and some of these GvH clones were observed earlier in ileal mucosa or blood, consistent with an intestinal mucosal origin. Early after transplant, peak levels of circulating GvH clones were found to be associated with declines in HvG clones. In patients with donor T cell macrochimerism, the allografts had high GvH to HvG T cell clonal ratios. The conclusions were limited by the relatively low number and heterogeneity of the intestinal transplant patients.

The time point label here, explained by the study, means: cells obtained before transplantation from donor or recipient. CD3+CD4+ and CD3+CD8+ populations were FACS-sorted from unstimulated pre-transplant donor and recipient cells taken from spleen or lymph nodes. Clipping removes 9 bases from V and 7 bases from J, with 4 as the unmatched junction base count. Including cysteine and phenylalanine, the CDR3 has 13 amino acids. The only DNA kept is the CDR3, 39 bases in frame from the first base. CDR1 and CDR2 were assigned from the germline V gene as SGHDN and FVKESK. The library came from the immunoSEQ multiplex PCR assay. In most patients, genomic DNA was isolated using the Qiagen DNeasy Blood and Tissue Kit and sent frozen to Adaptive Biotechnologies for TCR sequencing. Adaptive Biotechnologies carried out high-throughput TCR-beta CDR3 sequencing of genomic DNA for most patients. In the source study's methods: Adaptive's ImmunoSEQ software was the source of the TCR sequencing data for about 20 patients, while three other patients were processed with MiXCR and VDJtools. To correct CD4 versus CD8 sorting errors, sequences present in both subsets at a frequency ratio below 5:1 were removed. CDR3 nucleotide sequences shared between donor and recipient were removed because their origin could not be assigned. At least 2-fold expansion over unstimulated cells and a minimum CFSE-low frequency of 0.002% (template counts) or 0.001% (read counts) were required for clones to be classified as alloreactive. Clones were considered mappable if detected in sequenced pre-transplant spleen, lymph node, or MLR CFSE-low populations of the donor or recipient. Cumulative frequency of alloreactive clones was calculated as a percentage of all sequences weighted by copy number. This is the immuneACCESS table as TCRdb keeps it, with only in-frame sequences that have V and J called. A part of the clones is gone; compared with another copy, unresolved V genes explain less than half, and the rest is unexplained. The V and J calls and clone size come from that table; D and trimming were worked out from the DNA. For this sample there are tens of thousands of clones; 83% appear just once. The ten largest account for roughly 17% of the sample.

A word on this clone: Its antigen specificity is not known. Base quality data are lacking; no much larger clone is found one base away.

Specimen: unstimulated CD8+ T cells sorted from spleen or lymph node cells, collected before intestinal transplant. This clonotype was sampled from a human donor who received an intestinal transplant. The rearrangement joined TRBV14 to TRBJ2-3; 13 middle bases align to TRBD2. CDR3 loop: CARWTSGSNTQYF. In nucleotides, the sequence is TGTGCCAGGTGGACTAGCGGGAGTAATACGCAGTATTTT. Supplemented by the reference TRBV14 and TRBJ2-3 proteins around the CDR3, the complete variable domain is EAGVTQFPSHSVIEKGQTVTLRCDPISGHDNLYWYRRVMGKEIKFLLHFVKESKQDESGMPNNRFLAERTGGTYSTLKVQPAELEDSGVYFCARWTSGSNTQYFGPGTRLTVL.